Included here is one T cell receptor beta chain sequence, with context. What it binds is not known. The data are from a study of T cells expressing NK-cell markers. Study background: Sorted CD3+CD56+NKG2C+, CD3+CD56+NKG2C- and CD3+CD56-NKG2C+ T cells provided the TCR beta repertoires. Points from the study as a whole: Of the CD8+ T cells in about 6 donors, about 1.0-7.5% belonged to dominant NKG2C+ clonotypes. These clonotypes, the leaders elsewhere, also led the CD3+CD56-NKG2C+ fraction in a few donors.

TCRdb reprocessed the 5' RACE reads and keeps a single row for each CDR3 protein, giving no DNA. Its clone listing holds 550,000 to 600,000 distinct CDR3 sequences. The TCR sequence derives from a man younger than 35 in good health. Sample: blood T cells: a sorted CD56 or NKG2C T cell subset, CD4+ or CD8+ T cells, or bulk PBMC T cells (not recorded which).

The CDR3 is CASSLTPGRSGNTIYF. The chain links TRBV7-2 to TRBJ1-3; there is no DNA to check the TCRdb D call of TRBD1. The germline V gene has CDR1 SGHTA and CDR2 FQGNSA. CDR3 length equals 16 residues.